This T cell receptor (beta chain) comes out of a study of post-analysis software for immune sequencing data. Germline CDR1 reads SGHTA; CDR2 reads FQGNSA. The J segment lost 1 base and the V segment lost 5 bases, leaving 8 bases of the junction unmatched. This CDR3 spans 16 amino acids. General study findings and limits: Patients used several TRBV segments, including TRBV5-6, TRBV5-1 and TRBV20-1, more often than controls.

Included in the TCR beta cDNA libraries were unique molecular identifiers. There were 1 to 10 million T cells, and 450,000 to 550,000 cDNA molecules came from them. TCRdb ran MiXCR on the PCR reads and lists one entry per CDR3 protein. The sample shows roughly 700,000 distinct CDR3 sequences, roughly 30% of them seen only once. The table lists this clonotype with a few counts. Its antigen is unidentified. The receptor was isolated from a girl between 10 and 17 years old with multiple sclerosis. The sequenced sample consisted of blood. J is TRBJ2-3 and V is TRBV7-2, with TRBD1 matching 8 bases. This CDR3 reads CASSDGQGPGTDTQYF. CDR3 coding DNA: TGTGCCAGCAGCGACGGACAGGGTCCCGGCACAGATACGCAGTATTTT.